Listed here are 8 T cell receptor beta chains from one sample, sequenced in a study of blood T cells in healthy people across ages. Alongside a J-beta primer mix, a sample-barcoded 5' primer served in a second PCR lasting about 7 to 11 cycles. From the 5' RACE reads, TCRdb called clonotypes with MiXCR, one entry per CDR3 protein. The table records under 1,100,000 distinct CDR3 sequences, less than 25% of them present only once. The same sample was also used in a study of T cells of mothers and their children.

Sequenced: blood. The receptors come from a girl aged 2-10 years in good health.

This clonotype was seen a handful of times. The V and J genes are TRBV7-9 and TRBJ1-6; D unclear. In germline, CDR1 is SEHNR, CDR2 FQNEAQ (reference sequence). V gave up 6 bases and J gave up 13 bases, with 19 bases separating them. This CDR3 spans 14 amino acids. This CDR3 reads CASRGGAQHAPLHF. DNA of the CDR3: TGTGCCAGCAGGGGCGGTGCCCAGCACGCGCCCCTCCACTTT.

This clonotype has only a few counts. The chain has TRBV5-8 and TRBJ2-1, with 7 bases fitting TRBD1. The CDR3 has 15 amino acids. Germline V gives CDR1 SGHTS, CDR2 YDEGEE. Trimming at V came to 3 bases and at J to 3 bases, leaving 6 bases not matched to a gene. The CDR3 reads CASSSPGQLYNEQFF. Written as DNA, the CDR3 is TGTGCCAGCAGCTCACCGGGACAGCTCTACAATGAGCAGTTCTTC. Full variable domain (outside the CDR3, taken from reference TRBV5-8 and TRBJ2-1): EAGVTQSPTHLIKTRGQQATLRCSPISGHTSVYWYQQALGLGLQFLLWYDEGEERNRGNFPPRFSGRQFPNYSSELNVNALELEDSALYLCASSSPGQLYNEQFFGPGTRLTVL.

The genes are TRBV15 and TRBJ2-7; maybe TRBD2 (6 bases). CDR1 and CDR2 (germline): LNHNV, YYDKDF (reference sequence). V shed 3 bases and J shed 6 bases, with 9 bases lying between them. The CDR3 contains 12 residues. The CDR3 spells CATSRGSGEQYF. CDR3 in DNA: TGTGCCACCAGCAGGGGTAGCGGCGAGCAGTACTTC.

The rearrangement joins TRBV6-5 to TRBJ2-1; the match to TRBD2 covers 8 bases. This CDR3 is 16 amino acids long. Germline CDR1 MNHEY, CDR2 SVGAGI. V gave up 3 bases and J gave up 2 bases; unmatched junction bases: 6. The chain's CDR3 is CASSYAAGGAYNEQFF. The CDR3 coding sequence is TGTGCCAGCAGTTATGCGGCCGGGGGGGCCTACAATGAGCAGTTCTTC.

The sample holds many counts of this clonotype. This chain uses TRBV29-1 with TRBJ1-2; D may be TRBD1 (5 bases). This CDR3 has 12 amino acids. Per germline, CDR1 SQVTM and CDR2 ANQGSEA. Trimming left V 1 base short and J 4 bases short, with 7 bases between. Written as DNA, the CDR3 is TGCAGCGTTGAAGGACAGTTCTATGGCTACACCTTC. Its translation: CSVEGQFYGYTF. Full variable domain (rest looked up from reference TRBV29-1 and TRBJ1-2): SAVISQKPSRDICQRGTSLTIQCQVDSQVTMMFWYRQQPGQSLTLIATANQGSEATYESGFVIDKFPISRPNLTFSTLTVSNMSPEDSSIYLCSVEGQFYGYTFGSGTRLTVV.

This clonotype was observed a handful of times. This chain connects TRBV7-9 to TRBJ1-1; D not certain. The germline V gene encodes CDR1 SEHNR and CDR2 FQNEAQ (reference sequence). V lost 1 base to trimming and J lost 5 bases, with 11 bases between them. This CDR3 is 14 amino acids long. Here the CDR3 reads CASSLEGPGTEAFF. As DNA, the CDR3 is TGTGCCAGCAGCTTAGAGGGTCCGGGAACTGAAGCTTTCTTT. Variable domain in full (rest from reference TRBV7-9 and TRBJ1-1): DTGVSQNPRHKITKRGQNVTFRCDPISEHNRLYWYRQTLGQGPEFLTYFQNEAQLEKSRLLSDRFSAERPKGSFSTLEIQRTEQGDSAMYLCASSLEGPGTEAFFGQGTRLTVV.

Regarding this clonotype: The junction and the germline gene differ at one end; a read error may be behind it. The rearrangement links TRBV24-1 to TRBJ2-4; 7 bases agree with TRBD1. The CDR3 totals 13 residues. The germline V gene has CDR1 KGHDR and CDR2 SFDVKD. In nucleotides, the CDR3 is TGTGCCCCCCCCCAACAGGGGAAGGACATTCACTACTTC. Translated: CAPPQQGKDIHYF.

This clonotype was counted at least ten times. This chain joins TRBV7-2 and TRBJ2-5; 8 bases agree with TRBD2. CDR1 is SGHTA, CDR2 FQGNSA, per germline. V dropped 3 bases and J dropped 7; count of bases not matched to a gene: 16. CDR3 size: 17 residues. The CDR3 nucleotides are TGTGCCAGCAGCTTCTCTCGCGCCTACGGGGCGGGGGGGACCCAGTACTTC. Its protein is CASSFSRAYGAGGTQYF.